These T cell receptor beta chains were read from a single sample in a study of early T cells in non-severe SARS-CoV-2 infection. TCRdb itself ran the 5' RACE reads through MiXCR, one entry per CDR3 protein. The sample records roughly 99,000 distinct CDR3 sequences, more than 10% being singletons. This material consisted of whole blood, taken at baseline. The receptors come from an adult who was a healthcare worker with PCR-confirmed SARS-CoV-2 infection or an uninfected control (not recorded which). Both conserved end residues are part of each CDR3. A D gene is named only where the DNA matches it firmly. Size is stated for part of the rows, as once, few or many counts, or as a class when the clone is expanded.

V: TRBV20-1
D: .
size: many
J: TRBJ2-1
DNA: TGCAGCGAAAGCTCTAGCTCCTACAATGAGCAGTTCTTC
CDR3: CSESSSSYNEQFF

V: TRBV5-8
D: .
size: few
J: TRBJ1-2
DNA: TGTGCCAGCAGCTTGGGTCTGGAATGGAACTATGGCTACACCTTC
CDR3: CASSLGLEWNYGYTF

V: TRBV6-5
D: .
size: .
J: TRBJ2-1
DNA: TGTGCCAGCAGTTACTTCAAAAGGGATGAGCAGTTCTTC
CDR3: CASSYFKRDEQFF

V: TRBV14
D: .
size: .
J: TRBJ1-4
DNA: TGTGCCAGCAGCCAGTGGAGGGGCCTTAATGAAAAACTGTTTTTT
CDR3: CASSQWRGLNEKLFF

V: TRBV11-3
D: .
size: many
J: TRBJ1-6
DNA: TGTGCCAGCAGCCCTACAGGGCGCGGCCTCCACTTT
CDR3: CASSPTGRGLHF

V: TRBV6-5
D: .
size: many
J: TRBJ1-2
DNA: TGTGCCAGCAGGACGAGAATAGACTATGGCTACACCTTC
CDR3: CASRTRIDYGYTF

V: TRBV9
D: .
size: many
J: TRBJ2-3
DNA: TGTGCCAGCAGCGTAAACCCGAAGGGAGATACGCAGTATTTT
CDR3: CASSVNPKGDTQYF

V: TRBV11-2
D: .
size: .
J: TRBJ2-7
DNA: TGTGCCAGCAGCTTACGACAGATCACCTACGAGCAGTACTTC
CDR3: CASSLRQITYEQYF

V: TRBV6-2/TRBV6-3
D: TRBD2
size: few
J: TRBJ2-2
DNA: TGTGCCAGCAGATATGGAGGGCTAGCGGGAGCCGGGGAGCTGTTTTTT
CDR3: CASRYGGLAGAGELFF

V: TRBV28
D: .
size: few
J: TRBJ1-1
DNA: TGTGCCAGCAGTTTAAGACAGGAAGCTTTCTTT
CDR3: CASSLRQEAFF

V: TRBV10-2
D: .
size: .
J: TRBJ1-1
DNA: TGCGCCACCCGCGGCCCCGACACTGAAGCTTTCTTT
CDR3: CATRGPDTEAFF

V: TRBV7-8
D: .
size: .
J: TRBJ2-7
DNA: TGTGCCAGCAGCTTAGCAGAAATCGCTCTCGAGCAGTACTTC
CDR3: CASSLAEIALEQYF

V: TRBV6-6
D: .
size: many
J: TRBJ1-5
DNA: TGTGCCAGCAGAGGTATGGGCAATCAGCCCCAGCATTTT
CDR3: CASRGMGNQPQHF

V: TRBV12-3/TRBV12-4
D: TRBD2
size: .
J: TRBJ2-1
DNA: TGTGCCAGCAGTGCTACTAGCGGGGAAGGGCATGAGCAGTTCTTC
CDR3: CASSATSGEGHEQFF

V: TRBV12-3/TRBV12-4
D: .
size: .
J: TRBJ1-2
DNA: TGTGCCAGCAGTTTGGAGCTTAGTGGCTACACCTTC
CDR3: CASSLELSGYTF

V: TRBV12-3/TRBV12-4
D: TRBD1
size: .
J: TRBJ1-6
DNA: TGTGCCAGCAGTTGGGAGACAGGGGATTCACCCCTCCACTTT
CDR3: CASSWETGDSPLHF

V: TRBV12-3/TRBV12-4
D: .
size: .
J: TRBJ2-1
DNA: TGTGCCAGCAGTCGAAACCCAGAGTGGAATGAGCAGTTCTTC
CDR3: CASSRNPEWNEQFF

V: TRBV6-2/TRBV6-3
D: .
size: .
J: TRBJ2-6
DNA: TGTGCCAGCAGGGGCGATGGAGGCAACGTCCTGACTTTC
CDR3: CASRGDGGNVLTF

V: TRBV3-1
D: .
size: .
J: TRBJ1-1
DNA: TGTGCCAGCAGCCAGAGACGGGTGAACACTGAAGCTTTCTTT
CDR3: CASSQRRVNTEAFF

V: TRBV28
D: .
size: many
J: TRBJ1-6
DNA: TGTGCCAGCACTCCAGGGGCAGGGGCGCTGTATAATTCACCCCTCCACTTT
CDR3: CASTPGAGALYNSPLHF

V: TRBV7-6
D: TRBD2
size: .
J: TRBJ2-1
DNA: TGTGCCAGCAACGGCATAGCGGGGGGGAGATACAATGAGCAGTTCTTC
CDR3: CASNGIAGGRYNEQFF

V: TRBV28
D: .
size: .
J: TRBJ1-4
DNA: TGTGCCAGCAGCCGAAGGACAGCAACTAATGAAAAACTGTTTTTT
CDR3: CASSRRTATNEKLFF

V: TRBV4-2
D: .
size: .
J: TRBJ2-2
DNA: TGTGCCAGCAGCCGCTCGGCTCTAGGTGACACCGGGGAGCTGTTTTTT
CDR3: CASSRSALGDTGELFF

V: TRBV5-1
D: .
size: .
J: TRBJ2-7
DNA: TGCGCCAGCAGCATTGGACTCAATCCCACCTACGAGCAGTACTTC
CDR3: CASSIGLNPTYEQYF

V: TRBV6-1
D: TRBD1
size: many
J: TRBJ2-7
DNA: TGTGCCAGCAGTATTCGGACAGGACCCTCCTACGAGCAGTACTTC
CDR3: CASSIRTGPSYEQYF

V: TRBV3-1
D: .
size: .
J: TRBJ2-2
DNA: TGTGCCAGCAGCCAAGGGGGTAGCGGTAACACCGGGGAGCTGTTTTTT
CDR3: CASSQGGSGNTGELFF

V: TRBV12-3/TRBV12-4
D: .
size: many
J: TRBJ1-2
DNA: TGTGCCAGCAGTTTGAGGGATGGCTACACCTTC
CDR3: CASSLRDGYTF

V: TRBV7-2
D: .
size: few
J: TRBJ1-3
DNA: TGTGCCAGCAGCTTCCCCTCTGGAAACACCATATATTTT
CDR3: CASSFPSGNTIYF

V: TRBV14
D: .
size: .
J: TRBJ1-4
DNA: TGTGCCAGCAGCCCAAGGGGTCCGGAAAAACTGTTTTTT
CDR3: CASSPRGPEKLFF

V: TRBV6-5
D: TRBD2
size: .
J: TRBJ2-3
DNA: TGTGCCAGCAGTTTAAAGGGACTAGCACTGAGCACAGATACGCAGTATTTT
CDR3: CASSLKGLALSTDTQYF

V: TRBV7-6
D: .
size: .
J: TRBJ2-3
DNA: TGTGCCAGCAGCCCCAGCCGGGGGGATACGCAGTATTTT
CDR3: CASSPSRGDTQYF

V: TRBV7-2
D: .
size: .
J: TRBJ2-3
DNA: TGTGCCAGCAGCCTCACGGACCCCCGCACTTTCCGTTACACAGATACGCAGTATTTT
CDR3: CASSLTDPRTFRYTDTQYF

V: TRBV10-3
D: .
size: .
J: TRBJ2-3
DNA: TGTGCCTTAAAGCCCAGGGACACAGATACGCAGTATTTT
CDR3: CALKPRDTDTQYF

V: TRBV13
D: .
size: .
J: TRBJ1-1
DNA: TGTGCCAGCAGCTCGGACAGTTCTGTCGAAGCTTTCTTT
CDR3: CASSSDSSVEAFF

V: TRBV7-3
D: .
size: .
J: TRBJ2-7
DNA: TGCGCCAGCAGCTTATCCGGGGGATACGAGCAGTACTTC
CDR3: CASSLSGGYEQYF

V: TRBV10-3
D: .
size: few
J: TRBJ1-1
DNA: TGTGCCATCAGTGAGTATTTGGGCACGCTGAACACTGAAGCTTTCTTT
CDR3: CAISEYLGTLNTEAFF

V: TRBV12-3/TRBV12-4
D: TRBD1
size: few
J: TRBJ1-6
DNA: TGTGCCAGCAGGGGAAGGACAGGCACTAATTCACCCCTCCACTTT
CDR3: CASRGRTGTNSPLHF

V: TRBV24-1
D: .
size: .
J: TRBJ2-1
DNA: TGTGCCACCAGTGATTTGCGGCCCTCACTAGGGGATGAGCAGTTCTTC
CDR3: CATSDLRPSLGDEQFF

V: TRBV6-2/TRBV6-3
D: .
size: few
J: TRBJ2-1
DNA: TGTGCCAGCAGTTACATAGGACAGACTTACAATGAGCAGTTCTTC
CDR3: CASSYIGQTYNEQFF

V: TRBV5-1
D: TRBD2
size: few
J: TRBJ2-3
DNA: TGCGCCAGCAGCTTGATTAGCGGGAGTGGCACAGATACGCAGTATTTT
CDR3: CASSLISGSGTDTQYF

V: TRBV3-1
D: .
size: few
J: TRBJ1-6
DNA: TGTGCCAGCAGCCAATTGGCCTATAATTCACCCCTCCACTTT
CDR3: CASSQLAYNSPLHF

V: TRBV11-3
D: TRBD1
size: many
J: TRBJ1-1
DNA: TGTGCCAGCAGCCCCAGGGGGCTGGCCACTGAAGCTTTCTTT
CDR3: CASSPRGLATEAFF

V: TRBV7-6
D: TRBD2
size: many
J: TRBJ2-2
DNA: TGTGCCAGCAGCTTAATTCCTCGGGGGGGCGGCACCGGGGAGCTGTTTTTT
CDR3: CASSLIPRGGGTGELFF

V: TRBV15
D: .
size: .
J: TRBJ2-1
DNA: TGTGCCACCAGCAGAGAGAAGGTGAATGAGCAGTTCTTC
CDR3: CATSREKVNEQFF

V: TRBV10-1
D: TRBD2
size: few
J: TRBJ2-1
DNA: TGCGCCAGCCGACCGGGGACTAGCGGCTACAATGAGCAGTTCTTC
CDR3: CASRPGTSGYNEQFF

V: TRBV28
D: .
size: .
J: TRBJ1-5
DNA: TGTGCCAGCACGGGGTCCTATCAGCCCCAGCATTTT
CDR3: CASTGSYQPQHF

V: TRBV5-4
D: .
size: many
J: TRBJ2-6
DNA: TGTGCCAGCAGCTTGGAACCGTACCGAAGGGGTGGGGCCAACGTCCTGACTTTC
CDR3: CASSLEPYRRGGANVLTF

V: TRBV28
D: .
size: .
J: TRBJ2-7
DNA: TGTGTCAGCTCGAGATACGAGCAGTACTTC
CDR3: CVSSRYEQYF

V: TRBV10-3
D: TRBD2
size: .
J: TRBJ2-7
DNA: TGTGCCATCAGCCAAGGGACTAGGGGCGAGCAGTACTTC
CDR3: CAISQGTRGEQYF

V: TRBV20-1
D: .
size: few
J: TRBJ2-1
DNA: TGCAGTGCCTCGCCTCTGTCGGGCTCCTACAATGAGCAGTTCTTC
CDR3: CSASPLSGSYNEQFF

V: TRBV18
D: .
size: many
J: TRBJ1-3
DNA: TGTGCCAGCTCAAAAGACGGAATCCTCTCTGGAAACACCATATATTTT
CDR3: CASSKDGILSGNTIYF

V: TRBV5-6
D: .
size: .
J: TRBJ2-7
DNA: TGTGCCAGCAGCTCCGGACCCGGTCCCTACGAGCAGTACTTC
CDR3: CASSSGPGPYEQYF

V: TRBV19
D: .
size: many
J: TRBJ1-1
DNA: TGTGCCAGTAGCCAGATACGCGGATCTGAAGCTTTCTTT
CDR3: CASSQIRGSEAFF